The clone carrying this TCR beta chain was seen only a few times. Its target is not known. The PCR had 60 Vbeta and 13 Jbeta primers. Assay used: immunoSEQ multiplex PCR; TCRdb lists only in-frame clones, some missing. Found here are 95,000 to 100,000 clones, 77% of them singletons; the top ten hold roughly 8%. The junction had 6 bases not matched to a gene; V was cut back by 5 bases and J by 7 bases. The V gene's germline CDR1 is KGHSH and CDR2 LQKENI. The CDR3 is 14 amino acids. These data are taken from a study of cytomegalovirus exposure and HLA in healthy donors. Study-level results: A cluster of highly shared sequence variants was likely a sequencing artifact.

The V and J genes are TRBV18 and TRBJ2-1, with 9 bases fitting TRBD1. The source material was PBMCs. This receptor was identified in a female donor in good health and CMV-seronegative. As DNA, the CDR3 is TGTGCCAGCTCATCCGGGACAGGGCGGAATGAGCAGTTCTTC. Protein product: CASSSGTGRNEQFF.